This entry concerns a single T cell receptor (beta chain). The data belong to a study of blood T cell repertoires in COVID-19. The CDR3 has 12 residues. The germline V gene has CDR1 SGHAT and CDR2 FQNNGV. Between the trimmed V and J ends, which lost 1 base and 5 bases, there was a span of 6 bases. Individuals drawn from approximately 26 US areas were roughly 18 to 95 years old. Sequencing was performed with immunoSEQ multiplex PCR; in TCRdb, only in-frame clones are kept and a portion is missing. The sample includes roughly 160,000 clones, roughly 80% seen only once; the top ten take about 5.8%. The origin of this receptor is a woman aged 35 to 49 with acute COVID-19. This chain joins TRBV11-2 and TRBJ2-7; a possible D gene is TRBD1 (6 bases). The sample comprised PBMCs or T cells enriched from blood (not recorded which). The CDR3 DNA sequence: TGTGCCAGCAGCTTAGGGACAGACGAGCAGTACTTC. Protein sequence: CASSLGTDEQYF.